This T cell receptor (beta chain) was found in a study of T cell repertoires in cytomegalovirus infection. As to this clonotype: Its antigen is still unknown.

V lost 1 base and J 4 bases, leaving 13 bases between the germline ends. The CDR3 has 15 residues. Germline CDR1 is SGHVS and CDR2 is FNYEAQ. TCRdb re-called the reads through MiXCR, storing one row per CDR3 protein. Here the sample spans roughly 990,000 distinct CDR3 sequences, around 32% being singletons. The chain combines TRBV7-6 with TRBJ1-2; no firm D call. The TCR comes from a human donor in good health (CMV status not recorded). Some clones in this sample may be carry-over from other donors' samples. The source was cultured CD8+ T cells from PBMCs, collected from culture after CMV antigen stimulation. The DNA for the CDR3 is TGTGCCAGCAGCTTAGGTCCGTCAGCACCCTATGGCTACACCTTC. Its translation: CASSLGPSAPYGYTF.